This T cell receptor (beta chain) was captured in a study of T cell responses to AZD1222 COVID-19 vaccine. Comment on this clone: Its antigen is as yet unknown.

Study-level findings and limits: An increase in Spike-specific TCR breadth and depth was observed after two AZD1222 doses.

V gave up 4 bases and J gave up 4 bases, with 11 bases separating them. CDR3 length: 14 residues. Germline V gives CDR1 SGHTA, CDR2 FQGNSA. Sequencing was performed with immunoSEQ multiplex PCR; in TCRdb, only in-frame clones are kept and a portion is missing. The table lists approximately 130,000 clones, around 83% of them singletons. This sequence joins TRBV7-2 and TRBJ1-3; weak D call: TRBD1 (5 bases). The TCR originated in an adult who received the AZD1222 COVID-19 vaccine. The sequencing here drew on peripheral blood, taken 28 days after the second AZD1222 dose. DNA for the CDR3: TGTGCCAGCAGCTCGTGGGCAGGGGGAAACACCATATATTTT. Translated: CASSSWAGGNTIYF.